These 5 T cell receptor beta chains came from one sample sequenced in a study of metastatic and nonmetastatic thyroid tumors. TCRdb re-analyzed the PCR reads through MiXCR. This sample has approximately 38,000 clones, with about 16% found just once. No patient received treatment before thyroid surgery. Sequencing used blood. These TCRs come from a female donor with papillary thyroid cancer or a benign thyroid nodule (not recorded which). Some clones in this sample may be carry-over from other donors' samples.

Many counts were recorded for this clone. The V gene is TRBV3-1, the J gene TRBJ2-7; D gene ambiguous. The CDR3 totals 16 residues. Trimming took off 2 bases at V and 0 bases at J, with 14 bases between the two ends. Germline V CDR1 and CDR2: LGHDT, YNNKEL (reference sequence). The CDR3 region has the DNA TGTGCCAGCAGCCAATCTCCCACGGAGAGCTCCTACGAGCAGTACTTC. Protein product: CASSQSPTESSYEQYF.

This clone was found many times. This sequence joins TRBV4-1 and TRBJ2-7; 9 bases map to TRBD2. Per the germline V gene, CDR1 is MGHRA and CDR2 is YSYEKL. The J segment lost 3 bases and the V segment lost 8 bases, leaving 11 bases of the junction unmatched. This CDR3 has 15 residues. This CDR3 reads CASPSGNPPLYEQYF. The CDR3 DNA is TGCGCCAGCCCTAGCGGGAACCCCCCCCTCTACGAGCAGTACTTC.

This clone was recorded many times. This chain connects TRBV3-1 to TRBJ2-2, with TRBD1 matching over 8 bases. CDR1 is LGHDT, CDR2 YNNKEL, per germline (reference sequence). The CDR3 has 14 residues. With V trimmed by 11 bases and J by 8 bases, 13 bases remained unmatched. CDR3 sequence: CAAQGAKGTGELFF. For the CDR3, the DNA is TGTGCCGCCCAGGGGGCGAAAGGAACTGGGGAGCTGTTTTTT.

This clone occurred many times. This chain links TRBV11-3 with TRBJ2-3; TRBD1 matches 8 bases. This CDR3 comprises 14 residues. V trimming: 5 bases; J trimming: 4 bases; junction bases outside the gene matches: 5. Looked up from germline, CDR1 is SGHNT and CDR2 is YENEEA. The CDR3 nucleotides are TGTGCCAGCAGCCGTCGGACAGGGCCAGATACGCAGTATTTT. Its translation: CASSRRTGPDTQYF. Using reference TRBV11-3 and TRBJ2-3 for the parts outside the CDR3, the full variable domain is EAGVVQSPRYKIIEKKQPVAFWCNPISGHNTLYWYLQNLGQGPELLIRYENEEAVDDSQLPKDRFSAERLKGVDSTLKIQPAELGDSAVYLCASSRRTGPDTQYFGPGTRLTVL.

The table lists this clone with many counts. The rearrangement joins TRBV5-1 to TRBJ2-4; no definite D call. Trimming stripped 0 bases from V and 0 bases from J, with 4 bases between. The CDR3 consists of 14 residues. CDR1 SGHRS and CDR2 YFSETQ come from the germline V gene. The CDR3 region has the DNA TGCGCCAGCAGCTTGGGCCCAGCCAAAAACATTCAGTACTTC. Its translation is CASSLGPAKNIQYF.